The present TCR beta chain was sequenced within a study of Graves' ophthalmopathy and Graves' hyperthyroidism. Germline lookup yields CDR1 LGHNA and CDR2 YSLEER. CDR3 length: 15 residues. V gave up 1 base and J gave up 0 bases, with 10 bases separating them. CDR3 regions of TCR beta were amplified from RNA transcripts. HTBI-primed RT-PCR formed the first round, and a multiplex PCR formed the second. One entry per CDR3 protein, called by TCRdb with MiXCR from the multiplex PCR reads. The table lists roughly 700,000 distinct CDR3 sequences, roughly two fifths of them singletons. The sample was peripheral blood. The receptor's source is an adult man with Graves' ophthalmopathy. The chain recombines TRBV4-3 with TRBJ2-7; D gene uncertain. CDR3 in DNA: TGCGCCAGCAGCCAAGGGACCCCGAGCTCCTACGAGCAGTACTTC. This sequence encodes CASSQGTPSSYEQYF.